A selection of T cell receptor beta chains follows, all from one sample in a study of T cell repertoires in aging, cancer and after chemotherapy. TCRdb itself ran the multiplex PCR reads through MiXCR, one entry per CDR3 protein. The top ten clones hold approximately 12% of a sample with 7,500 to 8,500 distinct CDR3 sequences, about 34% of them seen once. Sequenced input: blood. Receptors were obtained from a human donor in good health. Both conserved end residues are part of each CDR3. Each record gives: V gene, clone size, J gene, D gene, CDR3 DNA, CDR3 protein. The D gene is left open where the match is weak. Size is omitted from some rows. Given values are once, few, many or a class for expanded clones.

>TRBV6-2/TRBV6-3|NA|TRBJ2-2|NA
TGTGCCAGCAGCCGCCACGGCGGTGTGACAGGCGGAACCGGGGAGCTGTTTTTT
CASSRHGGVTGGTGELFF
>TRBV18|few|TRBJ2-3|NA
TGTGCCAGCTCGACACAGGGACGGGATACGCAGTATTTT
CASSTQGRDTQYF
>TRBV29-1|medium-sized|TRBJ2-5|NA
TGCAGCGTTTTGACCTACAGAGGCGAGACCCAGTACTTC
CSVLTYRGETQYF
>TRBV27|NA|TRBJ2-1|TRBD1
TGTGCCATCAAAAGGACAGGGGCGAATGAGCAGTTCTTC
CAIKRTGANEQFF
>TRBV6-1|few|TRBJ2-3|TRBD2
TGTGCCAACAGTGAACTAGCGGGGGGCACAGATACGCAGTATTTT
CANSELAGGTDTQYF
>TRBV6-5|few|TRBJ1-5|NA
TGTGCCAGCAGTTACTTGATAGGACAGCCCCAGCATTTT
CASSYLIGQPQHF
>TRBV19|few|TRBJ1-1|TRBD1
TGTGCCAGTAGGCTAGGGACAGGGTCCTTGAACACTGAAGCTTTCTTT
CASRLGTGSLNTEAFF
>TRBV12-3/TRBV12-4|NA|TRBJ2-7|NA
TGTGCCAGCAGTCTATCTTCGGGAACCTACGAGCAGTACTTC
CASSLSSGTYEQYF
>TRBV20-1|NA|TRBJ2-7|TRBD1
TGCAGTGCCAAACCTACGATCGACAGGGGTAACGACGAGCAGTACTTC
CSAKPTIDRGNDEQYF
>TRBV15|few|TRBJ2-2|TRBD1
TGTGCCACCAGCAGAGATGGTGCAGGGGGCAGTTCCGGGGAGCTGTTTTTT
CATSRDGAGGSSGELFF
>TRBV12-3/TRBV12-4|few|TRBJ2-7|NA
TGTGCCAGCAGTTTGGCCGGACAGATCCGGGTCGGGTACGAGCAGTACTTC
CASSLAGQIRVGYEQYF
>TRBV6-5|NA|TRBJ1-4|TRBD1
TGTGCCAGCAGCCGAGGAGCAGGGACAGATGAAAAACTGTTTTTT
CASSRGAGTDEKLFF
>TRBV29-1|medium-sized|TRBJ1-1|NA
TGCAGCGTTTACCTAGCGCTTAACACTGAAGCTTTCTTT
CSVYLALNTEAFF
>TRBV10-3|NA|TRBJ1-1|TRBD1
TGTGCCATCAGTGGGGACAGGGGAGCTTTCTTT
CAISGDRGAFF
>TRBV10-3|few|TRBJ2-3|TRBD2
TGTGCCATCAGGCCGGGACTAGCGGGACAGGTGGGCACAGATACGCAGTATTTT
CAIRPGLAGQVGTDTQYF
>TRBV5-6|few|TRBJ2-3|NA
TGTGCCAGCAGCTTCCCCGCCTCTAGCACAGATACGCAGTATTTT
CASSFPASSTDTQYF
>TRBV7-2|NA|TRBJ2-7|TRBD2
TGTGCCAGCAGCCTGGGGACTAGCGGGACCGGTGCGGAGTACTTC
CASSLGTSGTGAEYF
>TRBV10-1|few|TRBJ2-3|TRBD1
TGCGCCAGCATATTGACAGGGTGCCACACAGATACGCAGTATTTT
CASILTGCHTDTQYF
>TRBV7-6|NA|TRBJ2-2|NA
TGTGCCAGCATCTCCGGTCCCGGGGGGCTGTTTTTT
CASISGPGGLFF
>TRBV12-3/TRBV12-4|few|TRBJ1-6|NA
TGTGCCAGCAGTTTAGAGGGTGCTTCACCCCTCCACTTT
CASSLEGASPLHF
>TRBV7-6|few|TRBJ2-1|NA
TGTGCCAGCAGCTTAGACTTTTACAATGAGCAGTTCTTC
CASSLDFYNEQFF
>TRBV24-1|few|TRBJ1-1|NA
TGTGCCACCGCCGTGGGCACTGAAGCTTTCTTT
CATAVGTEAFF
>TRBV29-1|medium-sized|TRBJ1-6|TRBD1
TGCAGCGTGCGACAGGGCTATAATTCACCCCTCCACTTT
CSVRQGYNSPLHF
>TRBV10-3|NA|TRBJ2-1|TRBD1
TGTGCCATCAGTGAGTCTGTGGGACAGGGGGCTTGGAATGAGCAGTTCTTC
CAISESVGQGAWNEQFF